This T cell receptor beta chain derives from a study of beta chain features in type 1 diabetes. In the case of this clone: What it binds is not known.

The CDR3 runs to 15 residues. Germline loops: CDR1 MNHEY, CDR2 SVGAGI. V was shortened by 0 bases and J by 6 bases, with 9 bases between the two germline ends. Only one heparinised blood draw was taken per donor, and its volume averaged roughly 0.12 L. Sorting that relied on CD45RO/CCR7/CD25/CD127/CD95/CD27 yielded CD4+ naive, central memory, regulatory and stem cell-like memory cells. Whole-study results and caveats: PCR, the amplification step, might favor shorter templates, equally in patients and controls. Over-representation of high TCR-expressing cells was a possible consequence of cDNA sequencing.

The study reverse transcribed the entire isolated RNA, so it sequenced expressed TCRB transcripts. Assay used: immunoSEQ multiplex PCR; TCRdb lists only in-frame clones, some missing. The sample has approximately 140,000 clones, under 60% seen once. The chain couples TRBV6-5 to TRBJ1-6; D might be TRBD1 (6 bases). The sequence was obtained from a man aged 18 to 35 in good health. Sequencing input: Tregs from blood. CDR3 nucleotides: TGTGCCAGCAGTTACTCGAAAGGGGGTAATTCACCCCTCCACTTT. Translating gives CASSYSKGGNSPLHF.